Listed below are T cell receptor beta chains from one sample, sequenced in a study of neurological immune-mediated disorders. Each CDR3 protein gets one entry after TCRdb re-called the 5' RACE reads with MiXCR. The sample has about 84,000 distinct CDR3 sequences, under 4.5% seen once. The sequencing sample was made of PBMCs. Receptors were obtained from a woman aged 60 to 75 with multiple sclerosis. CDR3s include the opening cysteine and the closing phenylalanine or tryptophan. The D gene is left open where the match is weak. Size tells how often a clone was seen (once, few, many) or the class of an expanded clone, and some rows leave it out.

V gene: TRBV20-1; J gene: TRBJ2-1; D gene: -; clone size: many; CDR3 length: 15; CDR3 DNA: TGCAGTGCCATTGAGAGTCTCTGGGAATACAATGAGCAGTTCTTC; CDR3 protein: CSAIESLWEYNEQFF
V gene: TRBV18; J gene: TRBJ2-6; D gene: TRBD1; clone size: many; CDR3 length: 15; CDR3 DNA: TGTGCCAGCTCACCTCAGGGGGCCGGGGCCAACGTCCTGACTTTC; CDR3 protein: CASSPQGAGANVLTF
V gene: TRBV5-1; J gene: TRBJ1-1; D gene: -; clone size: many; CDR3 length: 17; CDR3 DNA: TGCGCCAGCAGCTCCTGGGGGGATTTCCTAACGGGGACTGAAGCTTTCTTT; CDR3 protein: CASSSWGDFLTGTEAFF
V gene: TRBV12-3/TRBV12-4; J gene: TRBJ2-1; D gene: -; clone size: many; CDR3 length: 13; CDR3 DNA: TGTGCCAGCCAGGCGGGGTTTTACAATGAGCAGTTCTTC; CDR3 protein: CASQAGFYNEQFF
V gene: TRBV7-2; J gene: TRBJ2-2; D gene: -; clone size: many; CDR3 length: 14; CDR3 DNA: TGCGCCAGCAGCCCCGGGGGGAACACCGGGGAGCTGTTTTTT; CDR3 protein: CASSPGGNTGELFF
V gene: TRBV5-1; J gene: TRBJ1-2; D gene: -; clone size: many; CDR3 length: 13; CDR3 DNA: TGCGCCAGCAGCTTGATAGACAACTATGGCTACACCTTC; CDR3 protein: CASSLIDNYGYTF
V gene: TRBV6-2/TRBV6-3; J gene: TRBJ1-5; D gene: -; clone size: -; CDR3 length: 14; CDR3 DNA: TGTGCCAGCAGTTACCTGGCAGGGAGGCAGCCCCAGCATTTT; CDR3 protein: CASSYLAGRQPQHF
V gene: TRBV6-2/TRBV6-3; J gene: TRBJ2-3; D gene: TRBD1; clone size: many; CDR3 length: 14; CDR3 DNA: TGTGCCAGCAGTTCCGGGACAGGCGCAGATACGCAGTATTTT; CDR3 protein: CASSSGTGADTQYF
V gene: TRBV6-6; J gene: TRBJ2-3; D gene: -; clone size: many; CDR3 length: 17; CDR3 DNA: TGTGCCAGCAGTTACTCTACCCGCCGGGGCGGCACAGATACGCAGTATTTT; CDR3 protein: CASSYSTRRGGTDTQYF
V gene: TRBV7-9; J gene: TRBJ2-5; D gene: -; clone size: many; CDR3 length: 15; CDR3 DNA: TGTGCCAGCAGCGAGCCCGGACAGAGGGCAGAGACCCAGTACTTC; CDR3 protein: CASSEPGQRAETQYF
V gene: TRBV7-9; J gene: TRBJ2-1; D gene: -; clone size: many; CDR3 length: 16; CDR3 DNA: TGTGCCAGCTTCCTTTTGGGGGCACCCGGGAACAATGAGCAGTTCTTC; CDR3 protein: CASFLLGAPGNNEQFF
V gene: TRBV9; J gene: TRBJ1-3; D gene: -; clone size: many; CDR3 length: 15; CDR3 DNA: TGTGCCAGCAGCGCACAGGGCTACCCTGGAAACACCATATATTTT; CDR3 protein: CASSAQGYPGNTIYF
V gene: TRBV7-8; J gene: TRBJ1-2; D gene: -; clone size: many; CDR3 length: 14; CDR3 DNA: TGTGCCAGCAGCTTAGCAGGGAGATTCAACGGCTACACCTTC; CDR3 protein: CASSLAGRFNGYTF
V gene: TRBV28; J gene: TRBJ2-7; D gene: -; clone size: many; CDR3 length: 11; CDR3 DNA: TGTGCCAGCAGTTCCCGCTACGAGCAGTACTTC; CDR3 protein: CASSSRYEQYF